The following is a T cell receptor (beta chain) sequence with its context. This CDR3 has 15 residues. Germline values: CDR1 LGHDT, CDR2 YNNKEL (reference sequence). The V segment lost 0 bases and the J segment 1 base; nucleotides outside the gene matches: 2. These data originate in a study of blood T cell repertoires in COVID-19. Background on the study: Acute and convalescent COVID-19 specimens originated in the United States, Italy and Spain. Nucleic acid was either cDNA or gDNA, and it came from T cells, B-cell-depleted T cells, or PBMCs.

Per the authors' pipeline: Using reference gene primer amplification, nucleated cell counts were estimated. Sequencing used immunoSEQ multiplex PCR; TCRdb keeps in-frame clones, though not all of them. V and J calls and clone size come straight from that table; D and trimming were deduced from the DNA. The table has tens of thousands of clones, more than 75% seen once; the top ten hold roughly 1.5%. This chain links TRBV3-1 (or the pseudogene TRBV3-2) with TRBJ2-7, with TRBD2 matching over 8 bases. Source material: peripheral blood. This receptor was obtained from a human donor in a cohort sampled during active COVID-19. CDR3 in DNA: TGTGCCAGCAGCCAAGAACTAGCGGTATCCTACGAGCAGTACTTC. It specifies CASSQELAVSYEQYF.